This TCR beta chain was profiled in a study of long-term antiretroviral therapy in people with HIV. Whole-study findings and limits: Blood dating 2004 to 2017 may reflect older ART regimens. Those clones which expanded before ART made up the dominant part of the repertoire at all time points.

Two or more post-ART PBMC samples, plus at least one pre-ART sample, were available for each donor. With respect to this clone: Its antigen is unidentified.

This CDR3 contains 16 residues. Germline CDR1 is MNHEY and CDR2 is SMNVEV (reference sequence). The V end was cut by 2 bases, the J end by 4 bases, with 17 bases between. Assay version v3.0 of immunoSEQ was used, and it was run at survey level. It was roughly 35,000-50,000 T-cell genomes per sample that sequencing targeted. Sequencing used immunoSEQ multiplex PCR; TCRdb keeps in-frame clones, though not all of them. The table lists over 30,000 clones, approximately 80% of them singletons. This TCR was sampled from a man between 18 and 35 years old with HIV. The rearrangement uses TRBV27 and TRBJ2-5; D is unresolved. This sample comprised unsorted PBMCs, obtained 0.6 years after starting antiretroviral therapy. CDR3 region: CASSLRGRSWRETQYF. For the CDR3, the DNA is TGTGCCAGCAGTTTAAGAGGCAGGTCTTGGAGAGAGACCCAGTACTTC.